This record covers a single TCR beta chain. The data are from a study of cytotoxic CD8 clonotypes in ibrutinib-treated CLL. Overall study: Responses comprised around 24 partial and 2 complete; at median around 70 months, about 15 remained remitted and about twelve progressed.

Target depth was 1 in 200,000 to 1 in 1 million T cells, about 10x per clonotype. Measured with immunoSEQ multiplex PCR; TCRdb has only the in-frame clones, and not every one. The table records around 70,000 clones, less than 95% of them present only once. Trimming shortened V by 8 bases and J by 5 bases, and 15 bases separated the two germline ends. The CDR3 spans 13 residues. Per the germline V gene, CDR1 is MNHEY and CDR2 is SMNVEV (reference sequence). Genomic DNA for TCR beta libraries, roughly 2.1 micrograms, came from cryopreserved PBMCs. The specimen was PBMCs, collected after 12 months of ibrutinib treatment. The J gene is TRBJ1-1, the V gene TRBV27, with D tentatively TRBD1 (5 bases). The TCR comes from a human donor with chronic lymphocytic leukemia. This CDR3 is CASGPQGRTEAFF. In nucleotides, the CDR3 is TGTGCCAGCGGACCGCAGGGTCGAACTGAAGCTTTCTTT.